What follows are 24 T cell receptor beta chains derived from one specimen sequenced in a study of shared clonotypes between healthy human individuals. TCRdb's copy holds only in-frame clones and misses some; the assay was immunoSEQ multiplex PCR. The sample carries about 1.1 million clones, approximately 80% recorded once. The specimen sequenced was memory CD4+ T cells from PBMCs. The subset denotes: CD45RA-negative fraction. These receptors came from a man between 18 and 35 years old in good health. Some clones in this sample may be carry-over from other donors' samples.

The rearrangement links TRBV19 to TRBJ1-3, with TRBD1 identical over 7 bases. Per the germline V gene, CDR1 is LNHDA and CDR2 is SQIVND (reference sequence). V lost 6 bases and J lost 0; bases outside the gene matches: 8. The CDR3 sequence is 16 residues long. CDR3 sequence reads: CASRPTGFNSGNTIYF. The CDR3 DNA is TGTGCCAGTAGGCCGACAGGGTTCAACTCTGGAAACACCATATATTTT.

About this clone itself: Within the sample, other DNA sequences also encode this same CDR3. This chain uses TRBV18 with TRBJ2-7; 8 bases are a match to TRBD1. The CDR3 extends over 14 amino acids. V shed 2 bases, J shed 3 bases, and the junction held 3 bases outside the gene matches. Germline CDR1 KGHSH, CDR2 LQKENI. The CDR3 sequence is CASSPGTGRYEQYF. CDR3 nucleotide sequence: TGTGCCAGCTCACCAGGGACAGGCCGCTACGAGCAGTACTTC.

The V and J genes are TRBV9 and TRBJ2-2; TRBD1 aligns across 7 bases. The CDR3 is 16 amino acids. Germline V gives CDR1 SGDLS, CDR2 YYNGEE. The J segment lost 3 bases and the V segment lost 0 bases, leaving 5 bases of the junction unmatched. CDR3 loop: CASSVEAGGYTGELFF. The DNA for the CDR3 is TGTGCCAGCAGCGTAGAGGCAGGGGGTTACACCGGGGAGCTGTTTTTT.

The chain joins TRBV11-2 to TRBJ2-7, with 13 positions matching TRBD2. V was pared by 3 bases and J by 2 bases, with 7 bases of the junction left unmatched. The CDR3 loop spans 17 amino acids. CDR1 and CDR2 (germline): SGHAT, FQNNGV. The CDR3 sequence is CASSFLPGLAGAYEQYF. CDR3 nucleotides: TGTGCCAGCAGCTTCCTCCCCGGACTAGCGGGAGCCTACGAGCAGTACTTC.

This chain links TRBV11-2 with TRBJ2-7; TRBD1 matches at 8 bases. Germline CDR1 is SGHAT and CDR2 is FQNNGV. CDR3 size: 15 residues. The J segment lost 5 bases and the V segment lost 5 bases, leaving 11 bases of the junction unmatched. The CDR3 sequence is CASSISAGQGHEQYF. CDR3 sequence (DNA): TGTGCCAGCAGCATATCCGCCGGACAGGGCCACGAGCAGTACTTC.

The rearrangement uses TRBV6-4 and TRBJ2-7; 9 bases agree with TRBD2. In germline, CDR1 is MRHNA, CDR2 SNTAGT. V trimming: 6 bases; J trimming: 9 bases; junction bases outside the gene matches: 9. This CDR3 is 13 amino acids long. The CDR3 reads CASSEITSGPQYF. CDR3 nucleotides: TGTGCCAGCAGCGAAATCACTAGCGGGCCGCAGTACTTC.

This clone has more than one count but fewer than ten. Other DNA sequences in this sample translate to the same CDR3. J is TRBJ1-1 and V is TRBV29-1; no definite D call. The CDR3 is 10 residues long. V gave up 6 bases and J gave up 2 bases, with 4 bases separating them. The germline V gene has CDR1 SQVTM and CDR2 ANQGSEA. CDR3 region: CSVGNTEAFF. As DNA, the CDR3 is TGCAGCGTCGGTAACACTGAAGCTTTCTTT.

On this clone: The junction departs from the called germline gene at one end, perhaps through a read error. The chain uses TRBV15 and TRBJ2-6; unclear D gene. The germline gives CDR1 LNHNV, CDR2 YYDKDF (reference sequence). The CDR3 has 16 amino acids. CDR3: CATSRGSLSGTNVLTF. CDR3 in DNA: TGTGCCACCAGCAGAGGGTCCCTCTCTGGGACCAACGTCCTGACTTTC.

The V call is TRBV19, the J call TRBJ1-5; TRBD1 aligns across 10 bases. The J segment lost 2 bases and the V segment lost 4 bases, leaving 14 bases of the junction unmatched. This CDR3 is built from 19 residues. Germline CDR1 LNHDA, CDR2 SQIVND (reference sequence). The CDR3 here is CASSSAGTGAFSGNQPQHF. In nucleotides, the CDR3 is TGTGCCAGTAGTAGCGCAGGGACAGGGGCTTTTTCGGGCAATCAGCCCCAGCATTTT.

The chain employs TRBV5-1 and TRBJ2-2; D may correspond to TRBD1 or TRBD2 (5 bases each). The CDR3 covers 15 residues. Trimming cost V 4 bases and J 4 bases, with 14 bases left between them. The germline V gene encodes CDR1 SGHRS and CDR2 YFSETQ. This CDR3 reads CASSRDPAGTGELFF. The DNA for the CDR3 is TGCGCCAGCAGCCGGGACCCAGCCGGCACCGGGGAGCTGTTTTTT.

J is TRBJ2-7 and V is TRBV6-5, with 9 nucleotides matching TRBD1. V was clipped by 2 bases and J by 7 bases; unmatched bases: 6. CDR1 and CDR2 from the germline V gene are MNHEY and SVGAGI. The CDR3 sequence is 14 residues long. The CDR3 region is CASSYRGTGREQYF. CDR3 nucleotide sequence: TGTGCCAGCAGTTACAGGGGGACAGGGCGAGAGCAGTACTTC.

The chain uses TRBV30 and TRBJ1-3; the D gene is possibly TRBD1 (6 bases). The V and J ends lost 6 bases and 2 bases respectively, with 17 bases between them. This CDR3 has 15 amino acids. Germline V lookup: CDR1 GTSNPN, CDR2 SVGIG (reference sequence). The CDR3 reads CACYRGGIPGNTIYF. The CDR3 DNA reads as TGTGCCTGTTATAGGGGGGGCATTCCTGGAAACACCATATATTTT.

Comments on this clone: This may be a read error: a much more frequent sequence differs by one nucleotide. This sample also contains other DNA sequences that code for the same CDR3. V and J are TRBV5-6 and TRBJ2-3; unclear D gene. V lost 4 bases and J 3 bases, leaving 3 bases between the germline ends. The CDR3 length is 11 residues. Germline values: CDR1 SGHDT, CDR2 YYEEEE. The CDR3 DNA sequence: TGTGCCAGCAGCAGGACAGATACGCAGTATTTT. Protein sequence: CASSRTDTQYF.

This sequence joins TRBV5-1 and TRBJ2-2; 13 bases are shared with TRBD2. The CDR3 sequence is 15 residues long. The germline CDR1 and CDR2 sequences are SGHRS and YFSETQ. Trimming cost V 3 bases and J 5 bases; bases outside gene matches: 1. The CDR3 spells CASSWTSGRTGELFF. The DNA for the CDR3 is TGCGCCAGCAGCTGGACTAGCGGGAGAACCGGGGAGCTGTTTTTT. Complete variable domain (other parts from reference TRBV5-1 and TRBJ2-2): KAGVTQTPRYLIKTRGQQVTLSCSPISGHRSVSWYQQTPGQGLQFLFEYFSETQRNKGNFPGRFSGRQFSNSRSEMNVSTLELGDSALYLCASSWTSGRTGELFFGEGSRLTVL.

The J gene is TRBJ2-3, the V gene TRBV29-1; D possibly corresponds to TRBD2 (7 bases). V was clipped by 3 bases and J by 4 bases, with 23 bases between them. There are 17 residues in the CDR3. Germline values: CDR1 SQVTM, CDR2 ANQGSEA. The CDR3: CSVDPPGGGGMADTQYF. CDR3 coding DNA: TGCAGCGTTGACCCCCCGGGGGGAGGGGGAATGGCAGATACGCAGTATTTT.

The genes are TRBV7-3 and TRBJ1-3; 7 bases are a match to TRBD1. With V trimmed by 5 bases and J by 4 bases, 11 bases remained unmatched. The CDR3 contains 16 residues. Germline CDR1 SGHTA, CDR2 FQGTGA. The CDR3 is CASSLNRGELGNTIYF. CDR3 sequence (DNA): TGTGCCAGCAGCCTGAACAGGGGCGAATTGGGAAACACCATATATTTT.

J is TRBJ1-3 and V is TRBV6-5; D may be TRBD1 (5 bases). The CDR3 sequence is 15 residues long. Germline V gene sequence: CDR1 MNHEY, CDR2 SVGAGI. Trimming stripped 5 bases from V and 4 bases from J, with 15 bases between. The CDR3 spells CASSPGLVEGNTIYF. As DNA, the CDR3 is TGTGCCAGCAGTCCGGGGCTTGTCGAGGGAAACACCATATATTTT.

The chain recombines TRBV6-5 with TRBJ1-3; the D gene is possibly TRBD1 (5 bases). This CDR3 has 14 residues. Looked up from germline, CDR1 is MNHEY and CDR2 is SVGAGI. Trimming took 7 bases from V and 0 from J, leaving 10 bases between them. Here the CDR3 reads CASKGDSSGNTIYF. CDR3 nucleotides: TGTGCCAGCAAAGGAGACAGCTCTGGAAACACCATATATTTT.

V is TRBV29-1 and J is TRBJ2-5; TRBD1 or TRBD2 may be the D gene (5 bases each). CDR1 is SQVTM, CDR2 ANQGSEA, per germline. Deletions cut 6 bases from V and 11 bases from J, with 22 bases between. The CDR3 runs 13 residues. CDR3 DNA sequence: TGCAGCGTAGAACGGGACCCAGAGGAAGAGCAGTACTTC. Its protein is CSVERDPEEEQYF.

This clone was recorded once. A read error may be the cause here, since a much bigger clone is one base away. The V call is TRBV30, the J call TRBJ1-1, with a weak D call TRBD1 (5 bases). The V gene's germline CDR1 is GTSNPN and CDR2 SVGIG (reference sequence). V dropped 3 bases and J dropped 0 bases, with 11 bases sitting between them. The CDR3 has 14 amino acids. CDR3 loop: CAWSRQTMNTEAFF. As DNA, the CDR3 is TGTGCCTGGAGCAGACAGACGATGAACACTGAAGCTTTCTTT.

In DNA form, the CDR3 reads TGCGCCAGCAGCTTGGCTGGGGTAGTACGTGGAAACACCATATATTTT. Its protein is CASSLAGVVRGNTIYF. The rearrangement links TRBV5-1 to TRBJ1-3; D call uncertain. The CDR3 spans 16 residues. Germline V gives CDR1 SGHRS, CDR2 YFSETQ. V lost 0 bases to trimming and J lost 3 bases, with 13 bases between them.

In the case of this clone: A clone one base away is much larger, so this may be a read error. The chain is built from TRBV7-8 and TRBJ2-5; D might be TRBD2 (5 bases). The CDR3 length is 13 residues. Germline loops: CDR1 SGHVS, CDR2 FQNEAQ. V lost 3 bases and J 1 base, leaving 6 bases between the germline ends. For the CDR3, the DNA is TGTGCCAGCAGCTTCCGGGGCCAAGAGACCCAGTACTTC. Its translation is CASSFRGQETQYF.

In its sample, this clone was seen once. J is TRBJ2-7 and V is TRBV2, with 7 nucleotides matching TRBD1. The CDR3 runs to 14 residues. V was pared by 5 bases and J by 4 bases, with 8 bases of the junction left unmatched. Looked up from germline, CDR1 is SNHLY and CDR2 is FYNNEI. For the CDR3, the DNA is TGTGCCAGCAGTCTAGAACAGGGGATTTACGAGCAGTACTTC. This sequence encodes CASSLEQGIYEQYF.

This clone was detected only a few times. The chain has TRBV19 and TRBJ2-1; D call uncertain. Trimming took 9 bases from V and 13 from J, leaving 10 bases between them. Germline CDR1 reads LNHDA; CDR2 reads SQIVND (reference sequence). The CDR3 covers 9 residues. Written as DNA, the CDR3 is TGTGCCAGATGTCTCCTTCAGTTCTTC. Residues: CARCLLQFF.